The TCR beta chain described here comes from a study of tumor-infiltrating lymphocytes in primary liver carcinoma. CDR1 and CDR2 from the germline V gene are SGHAT and FQNNGV. CDR3 length: 12 amino acids. Co-extraction of RNA and DNA was performed on roughly 17-32 mg of unsorted bulk tissue. The template, about 510 ng total RNA, yielded TCR beta cDNA made with a constant-region primer. ARM-PCR, slightly modified, supplied the TCR beta libraries through three nested multiplex PCR rounds. The opening two PCR rounds, around 10 cycles each, paired TRBV1-TRBV30 forward primers with a C-beta reverse primer. MiXCR, run by TCRdb on the multiplex PCR reads, gives a single entry per CDR3 protein. The table shows 20,000 to 30,000 distinct CDR3 sequences, with over 65% occurring only once.

This chain links TRBV11-2 with TRBJ2-1; D gene unclear. Sequencing input: liver tumor tissue from sampling region 3. This sample's subset: tumor region T3, left-lateral pole. The sequence came from a middle-aged man with primary liver carcinoma and hepatitis B virus infection. The CDR3 loop is CISSPAHNEQFF. CDR3 nucleotides: TGTATCAGCAGCCCAGCACACAATGAGCAGTTCTTC. Supplemented by reference TRBV11-2 and TRBJ2-1, the full variable domain reads EAGVAQSPRYKIIEKRQSVAFWCNPISGHATLYWYQQILGQGPKLLIQFQNNGVVDDSQLPKDRFSAERLKGVDSTLKIQPAKLEDSAVYLCISSPAHNEQFFGPGTRLTVL.